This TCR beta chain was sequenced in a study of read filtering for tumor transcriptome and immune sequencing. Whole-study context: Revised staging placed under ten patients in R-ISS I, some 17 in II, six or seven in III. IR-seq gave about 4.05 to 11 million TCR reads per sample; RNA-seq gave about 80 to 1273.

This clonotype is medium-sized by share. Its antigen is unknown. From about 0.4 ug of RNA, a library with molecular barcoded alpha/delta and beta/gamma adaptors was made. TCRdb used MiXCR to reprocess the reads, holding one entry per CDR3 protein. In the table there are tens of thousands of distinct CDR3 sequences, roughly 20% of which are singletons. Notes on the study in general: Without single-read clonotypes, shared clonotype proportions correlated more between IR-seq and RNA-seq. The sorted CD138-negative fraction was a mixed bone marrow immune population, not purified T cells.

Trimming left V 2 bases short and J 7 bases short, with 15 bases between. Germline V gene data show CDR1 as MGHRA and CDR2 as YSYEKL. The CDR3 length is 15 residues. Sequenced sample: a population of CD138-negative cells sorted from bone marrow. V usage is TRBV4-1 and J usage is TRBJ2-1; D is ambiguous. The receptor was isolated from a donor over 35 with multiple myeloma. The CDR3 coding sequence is TGCGCCAGCAGCCAAATAGGTGCCCCTGGAAATGAGCAGTTCTTC. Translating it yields CASSQIGAPGNEQFF.